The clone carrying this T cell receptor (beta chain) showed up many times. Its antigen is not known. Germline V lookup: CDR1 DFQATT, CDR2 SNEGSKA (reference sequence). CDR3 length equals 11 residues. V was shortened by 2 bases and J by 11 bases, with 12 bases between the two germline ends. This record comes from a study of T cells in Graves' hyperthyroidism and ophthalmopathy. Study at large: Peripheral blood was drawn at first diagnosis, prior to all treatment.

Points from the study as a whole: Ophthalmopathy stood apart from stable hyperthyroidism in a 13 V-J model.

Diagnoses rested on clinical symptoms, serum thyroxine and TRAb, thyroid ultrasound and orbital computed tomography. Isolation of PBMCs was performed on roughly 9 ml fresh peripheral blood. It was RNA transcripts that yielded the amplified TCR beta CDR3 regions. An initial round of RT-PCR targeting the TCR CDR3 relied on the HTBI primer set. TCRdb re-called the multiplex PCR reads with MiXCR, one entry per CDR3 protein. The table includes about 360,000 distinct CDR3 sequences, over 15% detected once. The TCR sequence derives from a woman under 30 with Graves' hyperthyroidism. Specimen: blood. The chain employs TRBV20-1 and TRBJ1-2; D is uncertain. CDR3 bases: TGCAGTGCTAGACCGTTTAGAGATTACACCTTC. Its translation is CSARPFRDYTF.